The clone carrying this T cell receptor beta chain occurred a few times. The record originates from a study of cytomegalovirus exposure and HLA in healthy donors. Study-wide context: An earlier analysis found 100 million or so unique TCR beta sequences from about 179 million T cells.

The PCR ran on 60 Vbeta and 13 Jbeta primers. Clones were sequenced by immunoSEQ multiplex PCR, and TCRdb holds only the in-frame ones, with some missing. This table has about 82,000 clones, 55% to 70% appearing once. This receptor was identified in a woman in her forties or fifties in good health and CMV-seropositive. The material sequenced was PBMCs.

CDR3 loop: CASSLIQPGGEAFF. CDR3 in DNA: TGTGCCAGCAGCTTAATTCAGCCGGGGGGTGAAGCTTTCTTT. The V and J genes are TRBV7-8 and TRBJ1-1; the D gene is possibly TRBD1 (5 bases). This CDR3 spans 14 amino acids. V was cut by 2 bases and J by 7 bases, with 14 bases left in between. Germline V lookup: CDR1 SGHVS, CDR2 FQNEAQ.